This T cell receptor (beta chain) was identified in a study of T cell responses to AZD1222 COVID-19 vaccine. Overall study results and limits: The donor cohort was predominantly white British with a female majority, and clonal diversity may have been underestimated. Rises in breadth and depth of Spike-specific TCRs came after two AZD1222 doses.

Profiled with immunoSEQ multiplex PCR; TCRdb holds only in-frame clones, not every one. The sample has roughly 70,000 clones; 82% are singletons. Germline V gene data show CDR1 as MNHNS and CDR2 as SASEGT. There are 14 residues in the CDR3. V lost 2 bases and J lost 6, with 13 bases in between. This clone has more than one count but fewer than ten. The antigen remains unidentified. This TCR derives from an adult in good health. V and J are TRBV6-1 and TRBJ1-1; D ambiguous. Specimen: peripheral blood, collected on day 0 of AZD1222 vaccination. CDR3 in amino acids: CASSETSDLAEAFF. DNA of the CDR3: TGTGCCAGCAGTGAAACCTCGGATCTCGCTGAAGCTTTCTTT.